This T cell receptor (beta chain) is drawn from a study of identical twins (dated by TCRdb to the mid-2010s). Regarding the complete study: To test whether fetal clonotypes persist, this study deep-sequenced TCR alpha and beta repertoires from monozygotic twins, from unrelated adults of various ages, and from cord blood. To rule out contamination, the twin experiments were replicated at different times with different library preparation protocols. General findings and caveats noted by the study authors: Because the same donors could not be followed over many years, the conclusions relied on cross-sectional statistical analysis. In beta out-of-frame sequences, excess twin sharing was weaker, because having fewer shared sequences lowered the signal-to-noise ratio. In monozygotic twins, recombination models systematically underestimated out-of-frame TCR alpha sharing, but the models matched the sharing seen between unrelated individuals. Invariant T cells such as MAIT and iNKT could partly confound zero-insertion analyses, although diverse VJ usage argued against such confounding for most clonotypes. Fewer insertions were carried by abundant cord blood beta clonotypes, a similar but weaker trend appeared in young adult naive repertoires, and no such trend appeared in memory repertoires. Compared with coincidental sharing between unrelated individuals, out-of-frame TCR alpha sequences shared between twins showed an excess of sequences with low generation probability.

Library preparation employed 5' RACE. Sequencer: Illumina HiSeq 2000. Template switching introduced a universal primer binding site; the final cDNA contained a unique molecular identifier, enabling accurate counting of TCR cDNA molecules. Specific primers in the conserved constant-segment region were used to synthesize first-strand cDNA for TCR alpha and beta chains. To control for contamination, each cDNA library was double barcoded with a SMART-Mk sample barcode plus Illumina barcodes. TruSeq adapter sequences, together with Illumina sample barcodes, were added in two successive PCR steps. The Illumina HiSeq platform was used with custom primers to sequence TCR alpha and beta cDNA libraries. In the source study's methods: Raw reads were processed with MiGEC to extract unique molecular identifiers, and MiXCR was used to determine CDR3 positions. Recombination models were inferred per individual with the repgenHMM and IGoR tools using an EM algorithm. Shared clonotype analysis was performed with the tcR package in R, normalizing sharing by the product of cloneset sizes. To study raw recombination without the effects of thymic and clonal selection, out-of-frame nonproductive sequences were analyzed. The public sequencing data were trimmed at Q25 with fastp and processed into clonotypes with MiXCR by TCRdb, which kept only in-frame beta chains. A single entry per CDR3 protein holds the most common genes and DNA from its merged rows. TCRdb, not the original authors, processed these V and J calls. The sample includes about 890,000 distinct CDR3 sequences, with around 12% observed a single time. The ten top clones hold around 1.5% of the sample.

Every donor was a healthy Caucasian. The twin cohort consisted of three pairs of female monozygotic twins, all aged about 18 to 29 years. Peripheral blood mononuclear cells were used as the source from which RNA for TCR libraries was isolated. V is reduced by 0 bases and J by 0 bases, leaving a spacing of 6 bases between them. Taken from cysteine to phenylalanine, the CDR3 has 15 residues. The entry retains the CDR3 DNA only, 45 bases that are in frame from base 1. Reading the germline V gene (reference sequence) gives CDR1 LGHDT and CDR2 YNNKEL. This clonotype was seen a few times. The target of this receptor is not known. The record has no base qualities; no much larger clone is one base away. These same data were also listed under a study on yellow fever vaccine responses in identical twins. That second report states: According to the authors, the vaccine-induced T cell response in identical twins seemed to be partly convergent and partly specific to each individual. In identical twins, the study followed T cell clones that responded to the vaccine with precision.

The TCR was taken from a woman younger than 35 in good health. Sequencing was performed on PBMCs. The chain links TRBV3-1 with TRBJ1-5; the D gene remains uncertain. The CDR3 protein sequence reads: CASSQDPHSNQPQHF. The sequence in DNA is TGTGCCAGCAGCCAAGACCCACATAGCAATCAGCCCCAGCATTTT.